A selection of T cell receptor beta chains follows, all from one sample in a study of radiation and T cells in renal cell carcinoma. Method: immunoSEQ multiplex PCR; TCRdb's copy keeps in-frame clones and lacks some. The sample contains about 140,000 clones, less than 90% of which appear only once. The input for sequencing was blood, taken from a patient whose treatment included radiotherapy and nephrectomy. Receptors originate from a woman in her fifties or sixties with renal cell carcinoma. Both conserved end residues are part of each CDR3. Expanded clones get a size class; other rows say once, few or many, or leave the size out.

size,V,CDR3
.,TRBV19,CASQPGLGTEAFF
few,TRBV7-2,CASSLVGGYTDTQYF
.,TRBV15,CATSREKTLNTEAFF
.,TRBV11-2,CASSLGAMETQYF
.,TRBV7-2,CASSPGLDYTF
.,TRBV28,CASSYGTGLNYGYTF
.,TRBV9,CASGGRTYEQYF
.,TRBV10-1,CASRSGSTDTQYF
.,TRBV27,CASSSPDSLNTGELFF
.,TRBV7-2,CASTWDREGGEAFF
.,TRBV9,CASSFTSSNEKLFF
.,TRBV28,CASSQWDRGQYEQYF
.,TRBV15,CATTKTEEINEKLFF
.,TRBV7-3,CASSIGTSANNEQFF
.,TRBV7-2,CASSLETRGDTQYF
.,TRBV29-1,CSANRQGAGDGYTF
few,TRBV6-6,CASSPPGTGANQPQHF
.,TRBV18,CASSPYNQPQHF
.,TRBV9,CASSGYRGRGDTGELFF
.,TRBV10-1,CASIGTGKSTDTQYF
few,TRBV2,CASSPATGELFF
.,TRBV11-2,CASSFQATSGSGKGNIQYF
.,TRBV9,CASSVGPGQGSNEKLFF
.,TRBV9,CASSRTGGINSPLHF
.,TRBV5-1,CASSLDSQTGNIQYF
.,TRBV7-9,CASSLEDRDDEAFF
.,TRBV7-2,CASSLALGDGEQFF
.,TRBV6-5,CASKSSAEAFF
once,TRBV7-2,CASSLDRVQETQYF
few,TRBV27,CATSPSPQETQYF
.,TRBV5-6,CASSLGDRGEQPLHF